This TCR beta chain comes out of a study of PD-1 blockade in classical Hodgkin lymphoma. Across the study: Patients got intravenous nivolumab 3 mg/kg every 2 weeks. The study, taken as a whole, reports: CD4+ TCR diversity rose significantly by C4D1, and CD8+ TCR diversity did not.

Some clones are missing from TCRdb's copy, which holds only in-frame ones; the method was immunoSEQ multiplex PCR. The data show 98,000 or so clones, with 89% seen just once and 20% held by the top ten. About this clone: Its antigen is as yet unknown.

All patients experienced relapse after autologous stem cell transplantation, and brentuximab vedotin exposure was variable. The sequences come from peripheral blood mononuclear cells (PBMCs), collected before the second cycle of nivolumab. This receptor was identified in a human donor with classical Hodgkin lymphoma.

The CDR3 sequence is CASSLLGGLNTGELFF. DNA of the CDR3: TGTGCCAGCAGTTTACTCGGAGGCTTGAACACCGGGGAGCTGTTTTTT. V usage is TRBV27 and J usage is TRBJ2-2, with TRBD2 as a possible D gene (5 bases). Germline V gene sequence: CDR1 MNHEY, CDR2 SMNVEV (reference sequence). The V and J ends lost 2 bases and 1 base respectively, with 11 bases between them. The CDR3 sequence is 16 residues long.